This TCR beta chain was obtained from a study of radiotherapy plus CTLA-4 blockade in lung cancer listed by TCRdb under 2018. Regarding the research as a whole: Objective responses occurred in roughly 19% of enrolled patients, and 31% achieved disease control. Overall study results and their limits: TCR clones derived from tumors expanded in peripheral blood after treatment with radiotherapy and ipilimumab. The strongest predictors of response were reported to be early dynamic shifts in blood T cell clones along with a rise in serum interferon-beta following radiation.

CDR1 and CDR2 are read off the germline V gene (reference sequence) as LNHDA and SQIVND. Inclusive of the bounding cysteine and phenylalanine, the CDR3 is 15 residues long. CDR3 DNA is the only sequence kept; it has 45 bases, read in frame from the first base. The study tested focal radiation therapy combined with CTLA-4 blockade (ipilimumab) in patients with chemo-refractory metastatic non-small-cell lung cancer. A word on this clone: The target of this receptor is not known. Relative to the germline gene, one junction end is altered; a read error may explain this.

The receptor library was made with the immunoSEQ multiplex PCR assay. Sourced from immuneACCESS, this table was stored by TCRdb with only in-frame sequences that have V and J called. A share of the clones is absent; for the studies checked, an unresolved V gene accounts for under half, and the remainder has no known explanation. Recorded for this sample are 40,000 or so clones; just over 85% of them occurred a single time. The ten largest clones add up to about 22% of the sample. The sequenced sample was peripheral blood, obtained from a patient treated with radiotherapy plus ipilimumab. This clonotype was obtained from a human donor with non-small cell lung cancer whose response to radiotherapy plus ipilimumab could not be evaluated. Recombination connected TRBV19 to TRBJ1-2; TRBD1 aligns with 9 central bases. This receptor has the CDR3 CASRRLQGAMGGYNF. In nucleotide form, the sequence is TGTGCCAGTAGACGACTACAGGGGGCGATGGGTGGCTACAACTTC.